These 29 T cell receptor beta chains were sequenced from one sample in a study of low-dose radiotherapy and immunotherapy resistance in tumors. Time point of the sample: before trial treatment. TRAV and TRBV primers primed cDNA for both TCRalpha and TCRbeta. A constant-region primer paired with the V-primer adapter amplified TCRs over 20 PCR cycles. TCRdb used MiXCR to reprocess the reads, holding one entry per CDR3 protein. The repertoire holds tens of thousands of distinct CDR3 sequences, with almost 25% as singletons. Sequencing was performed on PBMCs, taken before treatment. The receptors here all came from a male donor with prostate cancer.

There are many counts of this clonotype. CDR3: CASTKGAGYTF. For the CDR3, the DNA is TGTGCCAGCACCAAGGGGGCTGGCTACACCTTC. J is TRBJ1-2 and V is TRBV6-2 or TRBV6-3; 7 bases fit TRBD1. The CDR3 sequence is 11 residues long. Germline V gives CDR1 MNHEY, CDR2 SVGEGT. Unmatched junction bases numbered 3, after V lost 7 bases and J lost 7 bases.

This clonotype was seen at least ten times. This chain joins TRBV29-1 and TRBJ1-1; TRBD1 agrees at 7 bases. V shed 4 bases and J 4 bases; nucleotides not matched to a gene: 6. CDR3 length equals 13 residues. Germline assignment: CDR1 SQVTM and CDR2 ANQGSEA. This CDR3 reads CSVGAGTVTEAFF. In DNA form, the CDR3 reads TGCAGCGTTGGGGCCGGGACAGTCACTGAAGCTTTCTTT.

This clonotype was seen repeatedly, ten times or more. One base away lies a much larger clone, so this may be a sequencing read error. DNA for the CDR3: TGTGCCAGCAGCTTTGACCCCTACGAGCAGTACTTC. This encodes CASSFDPYEQYF. The rearrangement links TRBV7-9 to TRBJ2-7; no reliable D call. Germline V gene data show CDR1 as SEHNR and CDR2 as FQNEAQ (reference sequence). The CDR3 is 12 residues long. Deletions cut 3 bases from V and 2 bases from J, with 5 bases between.

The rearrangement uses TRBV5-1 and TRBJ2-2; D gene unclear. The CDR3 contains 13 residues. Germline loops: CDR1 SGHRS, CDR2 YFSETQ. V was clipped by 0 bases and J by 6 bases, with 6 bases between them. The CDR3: CASSLEVAGELFF. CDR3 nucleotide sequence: TGCGCCAGCAGCTTGGAGGTTGCCGGGGAGCTGTTTTTT.

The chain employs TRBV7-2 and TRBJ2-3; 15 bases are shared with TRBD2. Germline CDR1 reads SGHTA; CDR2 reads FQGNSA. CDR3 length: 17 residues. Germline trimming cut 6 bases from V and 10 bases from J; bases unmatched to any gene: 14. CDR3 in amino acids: CASRPGTSGRPVDAQYF. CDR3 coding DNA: TGTGCCAGCAGACCCGGGACTAGCGGGAGGCCCGTCGACGCGCAGTATTTT.

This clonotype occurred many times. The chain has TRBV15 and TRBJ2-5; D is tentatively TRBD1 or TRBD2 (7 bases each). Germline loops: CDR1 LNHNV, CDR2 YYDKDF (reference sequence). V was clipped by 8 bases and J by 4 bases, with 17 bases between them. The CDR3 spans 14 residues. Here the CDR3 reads CATSTGRVPETQYF. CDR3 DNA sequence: TGTGCCACCTCGACAGGGAGGGTCCCAGAGACCCAGTACTTC.

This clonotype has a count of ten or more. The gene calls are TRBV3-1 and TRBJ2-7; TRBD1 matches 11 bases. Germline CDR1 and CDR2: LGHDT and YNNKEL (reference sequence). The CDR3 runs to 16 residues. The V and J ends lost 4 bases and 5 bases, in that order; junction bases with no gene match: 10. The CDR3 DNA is TGTGCCAGCAGCCTTGGGATCGGGACAGGGGGACACGAGCAGTACTTC. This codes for CASSLGIGTGGHEQYF.

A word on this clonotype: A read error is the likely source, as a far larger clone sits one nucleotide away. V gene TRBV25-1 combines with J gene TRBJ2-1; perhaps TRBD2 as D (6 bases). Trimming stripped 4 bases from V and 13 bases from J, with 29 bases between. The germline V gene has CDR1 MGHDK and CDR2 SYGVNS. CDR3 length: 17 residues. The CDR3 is CASSVPSGTVDRETQFF. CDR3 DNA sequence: TGTGCCAGCAGTGTGCCGTCCGGGACGGTGGATCGGGAGACCCAGTTCTTC.

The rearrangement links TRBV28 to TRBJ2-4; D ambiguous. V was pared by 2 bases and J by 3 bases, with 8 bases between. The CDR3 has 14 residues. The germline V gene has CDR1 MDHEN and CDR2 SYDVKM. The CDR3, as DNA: TGTGCCAGCAGTTTAACACCCTACAAAAACATTCAGTACTTC. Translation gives CASSLTPYKNIQYF.

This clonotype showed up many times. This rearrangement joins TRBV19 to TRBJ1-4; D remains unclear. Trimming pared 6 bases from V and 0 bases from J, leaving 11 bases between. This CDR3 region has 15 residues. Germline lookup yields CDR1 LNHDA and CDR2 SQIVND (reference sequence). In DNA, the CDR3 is TGTGCCAGTAGCAGAGTCAGCGCAACTAATGAAAAACTGTTTTTT. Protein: CASSRVSATNEKLFF.

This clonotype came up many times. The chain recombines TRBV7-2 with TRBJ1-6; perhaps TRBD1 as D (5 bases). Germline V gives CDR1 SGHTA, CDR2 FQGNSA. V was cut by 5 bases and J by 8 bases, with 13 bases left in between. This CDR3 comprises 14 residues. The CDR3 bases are TGTGCCAGCAGCCCCGGGCAGGGACATTCACCCCTCCACTTT. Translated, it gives CASSPGQGHSPLHF.

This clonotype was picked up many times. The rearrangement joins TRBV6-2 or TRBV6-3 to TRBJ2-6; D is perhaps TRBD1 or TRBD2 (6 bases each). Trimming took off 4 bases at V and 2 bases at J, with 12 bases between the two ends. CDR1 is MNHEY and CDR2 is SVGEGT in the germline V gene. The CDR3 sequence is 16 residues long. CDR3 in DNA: TGTGCCAGCAGTTTTTCCGGGGGCGCTGGGGCCAACGTCCTGACTTTC. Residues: CASSFSGGAGANVLTF.

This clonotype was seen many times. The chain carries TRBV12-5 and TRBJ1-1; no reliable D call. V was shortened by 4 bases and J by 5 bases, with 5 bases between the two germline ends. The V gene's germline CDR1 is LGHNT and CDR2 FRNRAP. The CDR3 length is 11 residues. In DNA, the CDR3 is TGTGCTAGTGGTTCGGTAACTGAAGCTTTCTTT. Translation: CASGSVTEAFF.

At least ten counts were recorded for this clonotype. The CDR3 nucleotides are TGTGCCAGCAGTTTATCCAAAAGACAGGGGCTTAACTATGGCTACACCTTC. Its translation: CASSLSKRQGLNYGYTF. The J gene is TRBJ1-2, the V gene TRBV27, with TRBD1 identical over 8 bases. The CDR3 is made up of 17 amino acids. Germline V gene lookup returns CDR1 MNHEY and CDR2 SMNVEV (reference sequence). Trimming removed 0 bases from V and 1 base from J; junction bases left unmatched: 7.

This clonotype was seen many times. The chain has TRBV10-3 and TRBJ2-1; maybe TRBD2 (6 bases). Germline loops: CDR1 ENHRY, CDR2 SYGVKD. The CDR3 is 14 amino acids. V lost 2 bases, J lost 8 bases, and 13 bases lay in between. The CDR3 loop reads CAISEQTSQDEQFF. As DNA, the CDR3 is TGTGCCATCAGTGAGCAAACTAGCCAAGATGAGCAGTTCTTC.

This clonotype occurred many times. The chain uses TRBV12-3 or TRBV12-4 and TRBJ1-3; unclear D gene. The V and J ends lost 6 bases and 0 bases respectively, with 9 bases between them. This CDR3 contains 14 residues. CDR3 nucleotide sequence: TGTGCCAGCAGGGCCCCTTCCTCTGGAAACACCATATATTTT. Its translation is CASRAPSSGNTIYF.

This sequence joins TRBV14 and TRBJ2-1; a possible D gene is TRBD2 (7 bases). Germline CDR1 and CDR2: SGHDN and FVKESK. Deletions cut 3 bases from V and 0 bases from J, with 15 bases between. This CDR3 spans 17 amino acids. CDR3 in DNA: TGTGCCAGCAGCCAGGGGGGGGGGCCGAGCTCCTACAATGAGCAGTTCTTC. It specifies CASSQGGGPSSYNEQFF.

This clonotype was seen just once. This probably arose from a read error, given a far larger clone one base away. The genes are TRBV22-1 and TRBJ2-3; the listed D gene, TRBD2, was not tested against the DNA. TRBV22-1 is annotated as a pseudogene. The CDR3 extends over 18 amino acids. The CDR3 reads CASSFVSGRVGSTDTQYF. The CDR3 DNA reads TGTGCCAGCAGTTTCGTTAGCGGGAGGGTCGGGAGCACAGATACGCAGTATTTT.

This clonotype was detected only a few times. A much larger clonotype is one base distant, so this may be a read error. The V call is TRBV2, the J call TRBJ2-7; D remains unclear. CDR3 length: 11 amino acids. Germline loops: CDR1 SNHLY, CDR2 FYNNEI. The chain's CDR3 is CTSSESYEQYF. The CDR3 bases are TGTACCAGCAGTGAGAGCTACGAGCAGTACTTC.

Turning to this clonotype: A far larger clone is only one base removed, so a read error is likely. CDR3 sequence reads: CATTSGEPSEQFF. The CDR3 DNA is TGTGCCACAACTAGCGGGGAGCCTTCGGAGCAGTTCTTC. V gene TRBV6-2 or TRBV6-3 combines with J gene TRBJ2-1; TRBD2 agrees at 10 bases. The length of the CDR3 is 13 residues. V trimming: 10 bases; J trimming: 10 bases; junction bases outside the gene matches: 10. CDR1 MNHEY and CDR2 SVGEGT come from the germline V gene.

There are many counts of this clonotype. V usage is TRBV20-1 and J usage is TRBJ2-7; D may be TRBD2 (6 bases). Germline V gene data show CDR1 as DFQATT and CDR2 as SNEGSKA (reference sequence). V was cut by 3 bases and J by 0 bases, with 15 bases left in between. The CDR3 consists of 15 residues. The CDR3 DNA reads TGCAGTGCTAGGGAGCGGGTATTGCCCTCCTACGAGCAGTACTTC. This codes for CSARERVLPSYEQYF.

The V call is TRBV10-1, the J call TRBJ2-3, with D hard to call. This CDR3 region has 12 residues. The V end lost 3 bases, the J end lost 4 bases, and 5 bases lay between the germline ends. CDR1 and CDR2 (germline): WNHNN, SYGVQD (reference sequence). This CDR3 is CASSDRSDTQYF. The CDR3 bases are TGCGCCAGCAGTGATCGGTCAGATACGCAGTATTTT.

The CDR3 DNA reads TGCAGTGCTATTCTCAGGACCGACTATGGCTACACCTTC. This sequence encodes CSAILRTDYGYTF. The chain uses TRBV20-1 and TRBJ1-2; D gene ambiguous. The CDR3 length is 13 residues. V lost 4 bases and J 3 bases, leaving 12 bases between the germline ends. Germline loops: CDR1 DFQATT, CDR2 SNEGSKA (reference sequence).

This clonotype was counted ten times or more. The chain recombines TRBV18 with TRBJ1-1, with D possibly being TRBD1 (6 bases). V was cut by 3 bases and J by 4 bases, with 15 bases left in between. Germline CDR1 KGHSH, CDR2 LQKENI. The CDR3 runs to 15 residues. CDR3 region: CASSPLPQQGTEAFF. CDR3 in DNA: TGTGCCAGCTCACCCCTCCCTCAACAGGGCACTGAAGCTTTCTTT.

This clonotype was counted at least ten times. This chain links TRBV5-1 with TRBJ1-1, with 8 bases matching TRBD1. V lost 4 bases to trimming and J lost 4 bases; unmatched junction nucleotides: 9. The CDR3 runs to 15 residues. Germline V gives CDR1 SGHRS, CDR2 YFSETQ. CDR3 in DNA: TGCGCCAGCAGCCTGGACAGGGTTGGTGGCACTGAAGCTTTCTTT. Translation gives CASSLDRVGGTEAFF.

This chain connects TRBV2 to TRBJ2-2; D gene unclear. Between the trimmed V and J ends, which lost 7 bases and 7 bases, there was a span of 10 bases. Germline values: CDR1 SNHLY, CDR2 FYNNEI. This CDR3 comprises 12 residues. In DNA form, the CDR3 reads TGTGCCAGCACCGAGGACGTCGGGGAGCTGTTTTTT. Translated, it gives CASTEDVGELFF.

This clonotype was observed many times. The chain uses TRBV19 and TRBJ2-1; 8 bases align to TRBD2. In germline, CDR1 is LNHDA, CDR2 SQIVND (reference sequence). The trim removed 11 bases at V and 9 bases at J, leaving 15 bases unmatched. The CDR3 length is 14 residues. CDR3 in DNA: TGTGCCTCAAACACCGGGAGCGGGAGCGCTGAGCAGTTCTTC. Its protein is CASNTGSGSAEQFF.

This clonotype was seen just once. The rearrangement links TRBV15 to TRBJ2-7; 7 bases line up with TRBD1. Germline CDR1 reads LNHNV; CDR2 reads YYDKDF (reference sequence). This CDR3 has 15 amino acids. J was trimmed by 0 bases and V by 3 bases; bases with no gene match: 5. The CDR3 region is CATSRPGQSSYEQYF. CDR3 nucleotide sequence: TGTGCCACCAGCAGGCCGGGACAGAGCTCCTACGAGCAGTACTTC.

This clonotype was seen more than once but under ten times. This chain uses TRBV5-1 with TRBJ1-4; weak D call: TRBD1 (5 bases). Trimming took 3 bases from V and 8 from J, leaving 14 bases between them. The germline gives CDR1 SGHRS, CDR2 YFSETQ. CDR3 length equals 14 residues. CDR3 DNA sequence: TGCGCCAGCAGCTGGCGGGGGGACCGAGAAAAACTGTTTTTT. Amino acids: CASSWRGDREKLFF.